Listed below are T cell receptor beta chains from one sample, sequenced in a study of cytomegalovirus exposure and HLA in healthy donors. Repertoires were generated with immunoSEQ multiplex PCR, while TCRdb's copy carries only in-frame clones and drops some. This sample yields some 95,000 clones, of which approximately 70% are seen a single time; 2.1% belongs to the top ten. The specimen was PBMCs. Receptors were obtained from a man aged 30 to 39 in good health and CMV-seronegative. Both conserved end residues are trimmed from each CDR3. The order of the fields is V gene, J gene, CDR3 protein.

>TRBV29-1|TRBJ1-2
SAEGLSPGYP
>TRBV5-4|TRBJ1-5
ASSWNPSSLRTGDQPQH
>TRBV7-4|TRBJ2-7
ASSRPIGTVRFYEQY
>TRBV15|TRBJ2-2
ATSRGLPGELF
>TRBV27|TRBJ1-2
ASSLSQINYGYT
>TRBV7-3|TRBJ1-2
ASSPTGVDYGYT
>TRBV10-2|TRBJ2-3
ASSQGAATNTQY
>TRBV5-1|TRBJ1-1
ASSFTGTPEAF
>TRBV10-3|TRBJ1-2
ATRAAVGGYT
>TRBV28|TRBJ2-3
ASRLAGSTDTQY
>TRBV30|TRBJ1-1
AWSALPRGNTEAF
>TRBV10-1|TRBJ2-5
ASSFGVGETQY
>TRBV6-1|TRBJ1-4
ASSEGQEGAKEKLF
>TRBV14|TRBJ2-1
ASSQAFGRVVDEQF
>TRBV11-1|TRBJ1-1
ASSSKPNTEAF
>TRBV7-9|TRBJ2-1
ASSLPGVTYNEQF
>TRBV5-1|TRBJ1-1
ASSFSGNTEAF
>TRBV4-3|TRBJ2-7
ASSQRTGKYEQY
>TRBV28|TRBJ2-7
ASSLTGASYEQY
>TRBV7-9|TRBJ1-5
ASSSPGTGDYQPQH
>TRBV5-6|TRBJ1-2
ASSLELKPVVGGDYGYT
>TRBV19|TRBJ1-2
ASSPRDSASWGYT
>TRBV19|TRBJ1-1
ASSIAAEAF
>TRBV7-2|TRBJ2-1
ASSFSGGGHNEQF
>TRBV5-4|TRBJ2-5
ASSLVGTGEETQY
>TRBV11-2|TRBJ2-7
ASSLDHSYEQY
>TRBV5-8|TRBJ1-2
ASSPEGSFHGYT
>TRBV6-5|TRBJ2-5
ASSYRTSFGETQY
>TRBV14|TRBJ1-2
ASSHRRTGGITNYGYT
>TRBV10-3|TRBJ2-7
AIMSGLAGVEQY
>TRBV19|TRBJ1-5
ASGYSGGNQPQH
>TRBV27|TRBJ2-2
ASSPLPVGELF
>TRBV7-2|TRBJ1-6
ASNGAYNSPLH
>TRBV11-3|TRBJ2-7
ASSGMTDDEQY
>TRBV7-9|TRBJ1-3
ASSPIRYTGSAGNTIY
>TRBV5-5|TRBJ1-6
ASSQDISSPLH
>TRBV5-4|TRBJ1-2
ASSIGGAYGYT
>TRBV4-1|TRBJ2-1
ASSQVAGSSYNEQF
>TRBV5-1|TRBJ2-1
ASSLQPGVNNEQF
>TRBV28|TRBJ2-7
ASRGQNYYEQY
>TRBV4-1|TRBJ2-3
ASSPSSVSSTDTQY
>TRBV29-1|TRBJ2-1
SAMTAQGDLHNEQF
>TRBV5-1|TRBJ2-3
ASSLGSTASTDTQY
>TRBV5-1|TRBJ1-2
ASSLMGGPTGPDYGYT
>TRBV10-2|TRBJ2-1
ASSTGTSGSYNEQF
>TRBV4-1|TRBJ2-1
ASSQAASSYNEQF